The 20 T cell receptor beta chains below were found in one sample sequenced in a study of T cell repertoires in cytomegalovirus infection. TCRdb ran MiXCR on the reads and lists one entry per CDR3 protein. The table includes approximately 270,000 distinct CDR3 sequences, less than 25% detected once. These TCRs are of unknown antigen specificity. The sample here was cultured PBMCs, taken from culture after CMV antigen stimulation. These receptors all stem from a human donor in good health (CMV status not recorded). Some clones in this sample may be carry-over from other donors' samples.

The chain uses TRBV10-3 and TRBJ2-5; 8 positions match TRBD1. With V trimmed by 6 bases and J by 0 bases, 15 bases remained unmatched. The CDR3 covers 18 residues. The germline CDR1 and CDR2 sequences are ENHRY and SYGVKD. CDR3 DNA sequence: TGTGCCATCAGCCGAAAACAGGGACAGGAGACTTACCAAGAGACCCAGTACTTC. Protein sequence: CAISRKQGQETYQETQYF.

This clonotype came up a few times. V and J are TRBV7-4 and TRBJ2-7; D call uncertain. V gave up 2 bases and J gave up 4 bases, with 12 bases separating them. Per the germline V gene, CDR1 is SGHVT and CDR2 is SQSDAQ. CDR3 size: 14 residues. The DNA for the CDR3 is TGTGCCAGCAGCTTATCTAGGGAATTTTACGAGCAGTACGTC. This translates into CASSLSREFYEQYV.

The CDR3 sequence: CATSREEGPGANVLTF. CDR3 coding DNA: TGTGCCACCAGCAGAGAGGAGGGGCCTGGGGCCAACGTCCTGACTTTC. The chain has TRBV15 and TRBJ2-6, with D maybe TRBD2 (6 bases). Germline V gives CDR1 LNHNV, CDR2 YYDKDF (reference sequence). Trimming stripped 0 bases from V and 2 bases from J, with 8 bases between. The CDR3 covers 16 residues.

The sample holds a few counts of this clonotype. The chain joins TRBV7-2 to TRBJ2-7, with D maybe TRBD1 (5 bases). CDR1 and CDR2 from the germline V gene are SGHTA and FQGNSA. V gave up 1 base and J gave up 0 bases, with 7 bases separating them. CDR3 size: 14 residues. The CDR3 DNA reads as TGTGCCAGCAGCTTAGGACAGAACTCCTACGAGCAGTACGTC. Protein: CASSLGQNSYEQYV.

The table lists this clonotype with a few counts. The chain joins TRBV12-3 or TRBV12-4 to TRBJ1-5, with a possible D match to TRBD1 (6 bases). The V gene lost 3 bases and the J gene lost 7 bases, with 19 bases spanning the gap. The CDR3 spans 16 residues. The CDR3, as DNA: TGTGCCAGCAGTTTCGAACAGGGAGGAATAGGCCAGCCCCAGCATTTT. As protein: CASSFEQGGIGQPQHF.

This clonotype has only a few counts. The chain couples TRBV6-6 to TRBJ2-3; no clear D. The CDR3 totals 13 residues. V was clipped by 2 bases and J by 2 bases, with 5 bases between them. CDR1 and CDR2 (germline): MNHNY, SVGAGI (reference sequence). In DNA form, the CDR3 reads TGTGCCAGCAGTTACCCTTCCACAGATACGCAGTATTTT. This gives the protein CASSYPSTDTQYF.

At least ten counts were recorded for this clonotype. V usage is TRBV7-7 and J usage is TRBJ2-1; 12 bases align to TRBD2. The CDR3 is made up of 16 amino acids. CDR1 and CDR2 from the germline V gene are SSHAT and FNYEAQ (reference sequence). Losses at the gene ends were 4 bases for V and 6 bases for J; bases not matched to a gene: 7. The CDR3 bases are TGTGCCAGCAGCTCCCAGGGACTAGCGGGTGTCAATGAGCAGTTCTTC. This sequence encodes CASSSQGLAGVNEQFF.

The chain joins TRBV12-3 or TRBV12-4 to TRBJ1-2; TRBD1 might be the D (5 bases). The length of the CDR3 is 14 residues. Trimming shortened V by 3 bases and J by 2 bases, and 10 bases separated the two germline ends. CDR3 sequence reads: CASSFRTLNYGYTF. In DNA, the CDR3 is TGTGCCAGCAGTTTCAGGACACTAAACTATGGCTACACCTTC.

This chain's CDR3 is CASSFAPGTTTDTQYF. The CDR3, as DNA: TGTGCCAGCAGCTTCGCCCCCGGGACTACCACAGATACGCAGTATTTT. V and J are TRBV7-3 and TRBJ2-3; 7 nucleotides line up with TRBD2. The CDR3 is 16 residues long. V gave up 3 bases and J gave up 2 bases; unmatched junction bases: 8. Germline CDR1 is SGHTA and CDR2 is FQGTGA.

The chain uses TRBV29-1 and TRBJ2-5; D is possibly TRBD2 (5 bases). Germline-derived CDR1 and CDR2 are SQVTM and ANQGSEA. The CDR3 is 13 amino acids. The ends were cut back, 4 bases at V and 5 bases at J, with 14 bases in the middle. CDR3 in DNA: TGCAGCGTTGTTGGTGGGGTAGCGGAGACCCAGTACTTC. The encoded protein is CSVVGGVAETQYF.

This clonotype was picked up a small number of times. The CDR3 protein is CASSYERGSGLAGDNFF. CDR3 bases: TGTGCCAGCAGTTACGAACGAGGTTCGGGACTAGCGGGAGATAACTTCTTC. This chain uses TRBV6-2 or TRBV6-3 with TRBJ2-1; 14 bases are a match to TRBD2. Trimming cost V 2 bases and J 16 bases; bases outside gene matches: 16. Per germline, CDR1 MNHEY and CDR2 SVGEGT. This CDR3 is built from 17 residues.

In its sample, this clonotype was seen a few times. The chain employs TRBV7-9 and TRBJ2-7; D is uncertain. The CDR3 loop spans 12 amino acids. Germline assignment: CDR1 SEHNR and CDR2 FQNEAQ (reference sequence). Trimming removed 5 bases at V and 3 bases at J, with 8 bases between. The CDR3 nucleotides are TGTGCCAGCAGCCTTAGTTACTACGAGCAGTACTTC. Its translation is CASSLSYYEQYF.

This clonotype has ten or more counts. The genes are TRBV7-2 and TRBJ1-5; 8 nucleotides match TRBD1. The junction had 8 bases not matched to a gene; V was cut back by 4 bases and J by 9 bases. Germline loops: CDR1 SGHTA, CDR2 FQGNSA. The CDR3 consists of 14 residues. The CDR3 coding sequence is TGTGCCAGCAGCTCACAGGGGGAAACGAGGCCCCAGCATTTT. Amino acid sequence: CASSSQGETRPQHF.

V gene TRBV6-2 or TRBV6-3 combines with J gene TRBJ2-1, with 12 nucleotides matching TRBD2. V lost 5 bases and J lost 5; bases outside the gene matches: 13. This CDR3 has 18 residues. Germline CDR1 and CDR2: MNHEY and SVGEGT. In nucleotides, the CDR3 is TGTGCCAGCAGTCCCGCTCGACTAGCGGGAGCTTGGAACAATGAGCAGTTCTTC. Translating it yields CASSPARLAGAWNNEQFF.

This clonotype was seen a few times. This sequence joins TRBV19 and TRBJ2-2; 11 nucleotides match TRBD1. This CDR3 has 16 residues. Germline V gene sequence: CDR1 LNHDA, CDR2 SQIVND (reference sequence). V lost 5 bases, J lost 5 bases, and 7 bases stayed unmatched. The CDR3 protein is CASSSRGTGGTGELFF. The CDR3 nucleotides read TGTGCCAGTAGTTCCCGCGGGACAGGGGGGACCGGGGAGCTGTTTTTT.

The chain is built from TRBV19 and TRBJ1-5, with D hard to call. Trimming took 5 bases from V and 2 from J, leaving 10 bases between them. There are 14 residues in the CDR3. Per germline, CDR1 LNHDA and CDR2 SQIVND (reference sequence). CDR3 sequence (DNA): TGTGCCAGTAGTCAGGCCTCCGGCAATCAGCCCCAGCATTTT. Protein sequence: CASSQASGNQPQHF.

Comments on this clonotype: Here the CDR3 omits its conserved ending phenylalanine or tryptophan, so a read error is the likely source. CDR3 region: CASTYGGSPNEQFV. As DNA, the CDR3 is TGTGCCAGCACCTATGGCGGGAGCCCCAATGAGCAGTTCGTC. This chain links TRBV11-2 with TRBJ2-1, with 7 bases matching TRBD2. CDR1 is SGHAT, CDR2 FQNNGV, per germline. V lost 7 bases to trimming and J lost 6 bases; unmatched junction nucleotides: 9. The CDR3 length is 14 residues.

V is TRBV6-5 and J is TRBJ2-5, with unresolved D. This CDR3 spans 11 amino acids. Between the trimmed V and J ends, which lost 2 bases and 6 bases, there was a span of 4 bases. Germline V gene lookup returns CDR1 MNHEY and CDR2 SVGAGI. CDR3 DNA sequence: TGTGCCAGCAGTTACAGGCAGACCCAGTACTTC. This sequence encodes CASSYRQTQYF.

This clonotype was seen more than once but under ten times. This chain connects TRBV12-3 or TRBV12-4 to TRBJ2-7; TRBD1 matches at 10 bases. This CDR3 has 15 amino acids. Losses at the gene ends were 4 bases for V and 2 bases for J; bases not matched to a gene: 5. CDR3 loop: CASSSPGQGTYEQYF. CDR3 in DNA: TGTGCCAGCAGTTCCCCGGGACAGGGGACCTACGAGCAGTACTTC.

This clonotype was detected ten times or more. The chain has TRBV11-2 and TRBJ2-1; possibly TRBD1 or TRBD2 for D (5 bases each). This CDR3 contains 13 residues. V dropped 2 bases and J dropped 10 bases, with 12 bases sitting between them. Germline V CDR1 and CDR2: SGHAT, FQNNGV. The DNA of the CDR3 is TGTGCCAGCAGCTTAAAGGGGACCGGGGAGCAGTTCTTC. Amino acid sequence: CASSLKGTGEQFF.